The source of this T cell receptor (beta chain) is a study of T cells after yellow fever vaccination. In the study overall: It was SMART-Seq v4 Ultra Low Input that prepared the fractions with low cell numbers.

TCRdb redid the calling of the 5' RACE reads with MiXCR, one entry per CDR3 protein. Counted here are about 340,000 distinct CDR3 sequences, roughly an eighth occurring once; the ten biggest clones make up 2.5% to 3.5%. Overall study findings and caveats: The presence of abundant clonotypes contaminating from the bulk population was possible in FACS-sorted repertoires.

This clonotype appeared a few times. The target antigen is unknown. The trim removed 1 base at V and 3 bases at J, leaving 3 bases unmatched. The CDR3 extends over 15 amino acids. Germline V lookup: CDR1 SGHVS, CDR2 FQNEAQ. The source of this sequence is a man between 18 and 35 years old who received the YFV17D yellow fever vaccine. This specimen consisted of CD4+ T cells sorted from PBMCs, obtained 15 days after the yellow fever booster vaccination. This rearrangement joins TRBV7-8 to TRBJ2-1; TRBD2 matches 7 bases. For the CDR3, the DNA is TGTGCCAGCAGCTTAGAGCTAGCGGACTACAATGAGCAGTTCTTC. Protein product: CASSLELADYNEQFF.